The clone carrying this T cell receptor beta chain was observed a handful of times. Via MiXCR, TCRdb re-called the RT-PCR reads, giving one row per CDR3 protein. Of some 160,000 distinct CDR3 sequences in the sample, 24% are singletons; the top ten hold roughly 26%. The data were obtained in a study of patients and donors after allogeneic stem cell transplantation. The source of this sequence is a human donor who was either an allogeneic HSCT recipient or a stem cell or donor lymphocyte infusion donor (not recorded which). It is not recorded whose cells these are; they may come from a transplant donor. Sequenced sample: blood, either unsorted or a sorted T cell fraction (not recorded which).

CDR3 amino acids: CASSLFHFPTSTDTQYF. In nucleotides, the CDR3 is TGCGCCAGCAGCTTGTTCCACTTCCCGACGAGCACAGATACGCAGTATTTT. The chain carries TRBV5-1 and TRBJ2-3, with D hard to call. V lost 1 base to trimming and J lost 0 bases, with 15 bases between them. Germline CDR1 SGHRS, CDR2 YFSETQ. The CDR3 sequence is 17 residues long.